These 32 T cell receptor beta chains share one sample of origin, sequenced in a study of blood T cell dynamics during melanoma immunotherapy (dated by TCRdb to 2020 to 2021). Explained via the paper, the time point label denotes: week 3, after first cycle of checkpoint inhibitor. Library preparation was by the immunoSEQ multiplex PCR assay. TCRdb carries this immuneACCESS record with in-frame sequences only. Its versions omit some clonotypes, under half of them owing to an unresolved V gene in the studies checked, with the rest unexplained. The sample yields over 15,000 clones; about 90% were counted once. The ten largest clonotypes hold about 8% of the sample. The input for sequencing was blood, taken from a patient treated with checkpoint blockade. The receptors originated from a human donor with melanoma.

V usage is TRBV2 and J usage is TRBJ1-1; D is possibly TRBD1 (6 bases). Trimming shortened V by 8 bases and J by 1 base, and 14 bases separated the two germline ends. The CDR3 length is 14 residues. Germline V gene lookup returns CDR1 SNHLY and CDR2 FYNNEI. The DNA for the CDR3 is TGTGCCAGCGGCGGTACAGGGTGGAACACTGAAGCTTTCTTT. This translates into CASGGTGWNTEAFF.

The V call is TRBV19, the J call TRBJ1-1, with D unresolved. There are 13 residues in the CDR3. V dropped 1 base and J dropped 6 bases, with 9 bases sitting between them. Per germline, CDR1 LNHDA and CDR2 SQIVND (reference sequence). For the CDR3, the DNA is TGTGCCAGTAGTATAGGCAGGTTTGCTGAAGCTTTCTTT. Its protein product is CASSIGRFAEAFF.

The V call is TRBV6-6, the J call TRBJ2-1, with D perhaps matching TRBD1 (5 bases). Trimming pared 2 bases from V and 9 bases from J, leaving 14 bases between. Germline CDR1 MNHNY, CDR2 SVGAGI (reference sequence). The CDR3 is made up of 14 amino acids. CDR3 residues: CASSYLGRVSEQFF. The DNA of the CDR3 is TGTGCCAGCAGTTACCTGGGCAGGGTGAGTGAGCAGTTCTTC.

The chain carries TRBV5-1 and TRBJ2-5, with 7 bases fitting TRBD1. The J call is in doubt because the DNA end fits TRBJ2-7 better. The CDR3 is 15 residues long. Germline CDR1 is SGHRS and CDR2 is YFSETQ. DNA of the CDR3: TGCGCCAGCAGGCAAACCGGGACAGAAGGGGACGAGCAGTACTTC. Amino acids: CASRQTGTEGDEQYF.

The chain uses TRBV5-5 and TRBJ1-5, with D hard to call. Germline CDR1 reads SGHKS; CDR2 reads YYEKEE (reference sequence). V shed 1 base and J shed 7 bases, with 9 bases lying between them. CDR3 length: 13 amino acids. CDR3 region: CASSLTHGQPQHF. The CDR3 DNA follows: TGTGCCAGCAGCTTGACGCACGGGCAGCCCCAGCATTTT.

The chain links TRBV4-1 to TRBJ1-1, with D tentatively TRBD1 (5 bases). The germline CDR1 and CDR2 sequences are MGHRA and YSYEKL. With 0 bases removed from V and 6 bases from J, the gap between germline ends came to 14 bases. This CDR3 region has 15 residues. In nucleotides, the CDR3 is TGCGCCAGCAGCCAAGACTGGGTGTCGGGGGCTGAAGCTTTCTTT. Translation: CASSQDWVSGAEAFF.

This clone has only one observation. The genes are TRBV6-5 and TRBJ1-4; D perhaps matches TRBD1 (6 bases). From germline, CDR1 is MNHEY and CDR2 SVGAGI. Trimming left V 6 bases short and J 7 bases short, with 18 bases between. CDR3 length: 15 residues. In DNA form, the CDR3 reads TGTGCCAGCAGCCCGACGGGGGGGCTCAGTGAAAAACTGTTTTTT. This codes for CASSPTGGLSEKLFF.

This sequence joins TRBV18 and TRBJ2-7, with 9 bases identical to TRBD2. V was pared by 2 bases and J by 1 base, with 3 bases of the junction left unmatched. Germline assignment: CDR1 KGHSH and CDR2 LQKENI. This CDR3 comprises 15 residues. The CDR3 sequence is CASSPAGGPSYEQYF. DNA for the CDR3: TGTGCCAGCTCACCAGCGGGAGGGCCTTCCTACGAGCAGTACTTC.

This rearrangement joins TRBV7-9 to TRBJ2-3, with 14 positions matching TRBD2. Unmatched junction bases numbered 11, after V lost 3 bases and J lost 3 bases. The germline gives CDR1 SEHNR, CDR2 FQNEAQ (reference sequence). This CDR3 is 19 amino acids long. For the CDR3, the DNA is TGTGCCAGCAGCTTTAAGCCGGGACTAGCGGGAGTGAGGACAGATACGCAGTATTTT. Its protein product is CASSFKPGLAGVRTDTQYF.

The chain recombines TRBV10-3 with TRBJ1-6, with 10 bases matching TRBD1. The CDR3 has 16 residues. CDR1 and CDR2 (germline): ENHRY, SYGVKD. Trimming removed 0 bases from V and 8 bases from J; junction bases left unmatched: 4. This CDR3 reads CAISESGQGLDSPLHF. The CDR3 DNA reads TGTGCCATCAGTGAGTCGGGACAGGGGCTTGATTCACCCCTCCACTTT.

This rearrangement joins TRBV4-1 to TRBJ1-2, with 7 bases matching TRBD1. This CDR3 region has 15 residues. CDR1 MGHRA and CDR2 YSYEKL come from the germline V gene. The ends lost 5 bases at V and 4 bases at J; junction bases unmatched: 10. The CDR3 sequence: CASSLQWTGTYGYTF. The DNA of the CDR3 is TGCGCCAGCAGCTTGCAATGGACAGGAACCTATGGCTACACCTTC.

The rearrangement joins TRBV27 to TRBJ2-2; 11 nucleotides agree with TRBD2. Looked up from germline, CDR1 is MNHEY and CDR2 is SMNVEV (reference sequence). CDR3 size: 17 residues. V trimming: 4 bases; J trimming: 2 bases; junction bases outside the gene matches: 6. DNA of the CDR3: TGTGCCAGCAGTTCCCTAGCGGGAGGTGGAAACACCGGGGAGCTGTTTTTT. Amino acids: CASSSLAGGGNTGELFF.

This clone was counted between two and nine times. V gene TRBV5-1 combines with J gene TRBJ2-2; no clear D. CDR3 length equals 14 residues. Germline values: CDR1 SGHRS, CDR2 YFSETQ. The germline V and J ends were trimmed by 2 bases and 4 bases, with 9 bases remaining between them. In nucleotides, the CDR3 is TGCGCCAGCAGCTTTGTATGGACCACCGGGGAGCTGTTTTTT. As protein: CASSFVWTTGELFF.

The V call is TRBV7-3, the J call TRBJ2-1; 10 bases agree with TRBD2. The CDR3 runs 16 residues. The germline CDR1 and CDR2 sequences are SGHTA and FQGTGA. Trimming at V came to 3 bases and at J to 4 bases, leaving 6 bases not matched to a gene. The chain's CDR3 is CASSFGPSGRYNEQFF. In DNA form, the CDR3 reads TGTGCCAGCAGCTTTGGTCCTAGCGGGAGATACAATGAGCAGTTCTTC.

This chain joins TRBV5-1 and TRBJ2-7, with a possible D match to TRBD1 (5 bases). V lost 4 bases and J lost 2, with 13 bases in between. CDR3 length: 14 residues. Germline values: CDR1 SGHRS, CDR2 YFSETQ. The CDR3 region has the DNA TGCGCCAGCAGCCCGGCGGCAGGGACCTACGAGCAGTACTTC. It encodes CASSPAAGTYEQYF.

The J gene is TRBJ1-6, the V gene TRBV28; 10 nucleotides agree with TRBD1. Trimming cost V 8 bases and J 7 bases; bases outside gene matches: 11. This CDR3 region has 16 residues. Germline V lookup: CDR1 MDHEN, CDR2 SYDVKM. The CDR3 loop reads CASYRLTGGYNSPLHF. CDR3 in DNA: TGTGCCAGCTACCGATTGACAGGGGGCTACAATTCACCCCTCCACTTT. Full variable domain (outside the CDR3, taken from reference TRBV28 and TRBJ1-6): DVKVTQSSRYLVKRTGEKVFLECVQDMDHENMFWYRQDPGLGLRLIYFSYDVKMKEKGDIPEGYSVSREKKERFSLILESASTNQTSMYLCASYRLTGGYNSPLHFGNGTRLTVT.

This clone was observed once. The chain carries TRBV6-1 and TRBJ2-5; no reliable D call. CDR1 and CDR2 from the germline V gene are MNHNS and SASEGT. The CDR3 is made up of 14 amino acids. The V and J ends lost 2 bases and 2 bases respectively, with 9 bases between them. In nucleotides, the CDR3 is TGTGCCAGCAGTGAAAGTGGCAGACAAGAGACCCAGTACTTC. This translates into CASSESGRQETQYF.

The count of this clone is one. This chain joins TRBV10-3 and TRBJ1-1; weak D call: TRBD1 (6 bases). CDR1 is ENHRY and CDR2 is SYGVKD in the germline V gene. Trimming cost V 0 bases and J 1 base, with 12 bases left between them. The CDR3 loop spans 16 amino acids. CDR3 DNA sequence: TGTGCCATCAGTGAGTCGAGTGTCAGGGGGAACACTGAAGCTTTCTTT. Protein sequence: CAISESSVRGNTEAFF.

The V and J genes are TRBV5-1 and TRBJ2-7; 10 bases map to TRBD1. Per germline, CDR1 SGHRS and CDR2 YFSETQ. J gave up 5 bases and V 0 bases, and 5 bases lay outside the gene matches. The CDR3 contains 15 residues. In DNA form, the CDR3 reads TGCGCCAGCAGCTTGGGGGGGACAGGGGTCCACGAGCAGTACTTC. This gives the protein CASSLGGTGVHEQYF.

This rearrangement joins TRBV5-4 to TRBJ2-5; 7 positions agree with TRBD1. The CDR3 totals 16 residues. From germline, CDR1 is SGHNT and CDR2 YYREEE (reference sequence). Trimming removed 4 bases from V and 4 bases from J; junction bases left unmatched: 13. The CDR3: CASSAPKGAGGETQYF. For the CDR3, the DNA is TGTGCCAGCAGCGCACCTAAGGGGGCTGGGGGAGAGACCCAGTACTTC.

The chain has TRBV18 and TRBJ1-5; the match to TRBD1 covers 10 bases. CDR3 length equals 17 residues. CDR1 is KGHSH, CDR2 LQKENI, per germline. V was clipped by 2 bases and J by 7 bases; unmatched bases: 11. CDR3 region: CASSPSRDRGLGQPQHF. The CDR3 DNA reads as TGTGCCAGCTCACCATCAAGGGACAGGGGACTCGGACAGCCCCAGCATTTT.

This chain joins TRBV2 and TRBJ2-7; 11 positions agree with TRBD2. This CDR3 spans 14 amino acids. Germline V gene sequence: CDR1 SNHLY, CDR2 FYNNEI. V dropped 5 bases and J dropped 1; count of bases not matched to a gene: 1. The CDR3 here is CASSLAGGSYEQYF. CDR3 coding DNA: TGTGCCAGCAGTCTAGCGGGAGGATCCTACGAGCAGTACTTC.

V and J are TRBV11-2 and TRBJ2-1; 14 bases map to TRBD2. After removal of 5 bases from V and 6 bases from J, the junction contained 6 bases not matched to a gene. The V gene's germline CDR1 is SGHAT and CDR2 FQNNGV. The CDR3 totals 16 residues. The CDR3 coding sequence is TGTGCCAGCAGCGCCCGGGGACTAGCGGGAGTCAATGAGCAGTTCTTC. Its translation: CASSARGLAGVNEQFF.

The CDR3 spells CASSKGPPRQGSYGYTF. The DNA for the CDR3 is TGTGCCAGCAGCAAAGGTCCCCCCCGACAGGGAAGCTATGGCTACACCTTC. The rearrangement links TRBV14 to TRBJ1-2; 7 nucleotides align to TRBD1. The V gene's germline CDR1 is SGHDN and CDR2 FVKESK. There are 17 residues in the CDR3. Trimming at V came to 5 bases and at J to 4 bases, leaving 16 bases not matched to a gene.

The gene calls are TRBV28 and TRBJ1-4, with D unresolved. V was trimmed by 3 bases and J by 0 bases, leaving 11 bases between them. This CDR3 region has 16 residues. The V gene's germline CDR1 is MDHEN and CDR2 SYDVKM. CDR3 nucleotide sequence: TGTGCCAGCAGTTTTCCTTCGGCAGCAACTAATGAAAAACTGTTTTTT. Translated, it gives CASSFPSAATNEKLFF.

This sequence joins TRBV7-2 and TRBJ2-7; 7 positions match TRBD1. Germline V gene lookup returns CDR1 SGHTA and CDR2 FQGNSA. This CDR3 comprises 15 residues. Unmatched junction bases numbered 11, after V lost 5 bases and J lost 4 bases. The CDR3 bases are TGTGCCAGCAGCCCACCGGTGGGACAGACTTACGAGCAGTACTTC. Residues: CASSPPVGQTYEQYF.

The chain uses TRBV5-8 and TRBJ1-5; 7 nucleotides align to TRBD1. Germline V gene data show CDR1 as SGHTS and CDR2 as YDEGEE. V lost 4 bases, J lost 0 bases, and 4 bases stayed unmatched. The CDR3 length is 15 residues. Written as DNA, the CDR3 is TGTGCCAGCAGCCCGGGACAGCTTAGCAATCAGCCCCAGCATTTT. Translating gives CASSPGQLSNQPQHF. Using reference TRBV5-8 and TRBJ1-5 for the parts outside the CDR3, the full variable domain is EAGVTQSPTHLIKTRGQQATLRCSPISGHTSVYWYQQALGLGLQFLLWYDEGEERNRGNFPPRFSGRQFPNYSSELNVNALELEDSALYLCASSPGQLSNQPQHFGDGTRLSIL.

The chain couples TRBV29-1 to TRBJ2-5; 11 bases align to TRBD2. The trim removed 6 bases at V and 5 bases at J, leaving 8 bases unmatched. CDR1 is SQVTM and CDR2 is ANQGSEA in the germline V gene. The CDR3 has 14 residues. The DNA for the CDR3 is TGCAGCGTGCCCTTAGCGGGAGGGACGGAGACCCAGTACTTC. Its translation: CSVPLAGGTETQYF.

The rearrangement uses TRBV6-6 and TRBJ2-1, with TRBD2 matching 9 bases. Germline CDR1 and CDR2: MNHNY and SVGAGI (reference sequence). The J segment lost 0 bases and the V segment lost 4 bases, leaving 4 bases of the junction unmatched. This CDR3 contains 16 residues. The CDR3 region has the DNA TGTGCCAGCAGTTGGGGTAGCGGGAGCTCCTACAATGAGCAGTTCTTC. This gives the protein CASSWGSGSSYNEQFF.

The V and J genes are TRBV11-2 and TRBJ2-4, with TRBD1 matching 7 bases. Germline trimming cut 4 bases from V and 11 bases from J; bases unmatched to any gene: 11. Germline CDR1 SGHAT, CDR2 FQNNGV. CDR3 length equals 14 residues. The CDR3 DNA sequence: TGTGCCAGCAGCTCTCGACAGGGTCTATCTGTTCAGTACTTC. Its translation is CASSSRQGLSVQYF.

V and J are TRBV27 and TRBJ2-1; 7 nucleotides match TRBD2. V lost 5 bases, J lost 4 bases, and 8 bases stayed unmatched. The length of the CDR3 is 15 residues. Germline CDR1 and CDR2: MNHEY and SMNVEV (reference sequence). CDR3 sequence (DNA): TGTGCCAGCAGTCCCCTTGCGGGAGCGTACAATGAGCAGTTCTTC. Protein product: CASSPLAGAYNEQFF.

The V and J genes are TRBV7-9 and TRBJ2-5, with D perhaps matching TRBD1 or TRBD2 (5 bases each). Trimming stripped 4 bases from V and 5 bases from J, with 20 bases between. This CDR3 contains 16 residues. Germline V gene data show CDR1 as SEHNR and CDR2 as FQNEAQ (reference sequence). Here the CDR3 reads CASSSSWTAEGETQYF. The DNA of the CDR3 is TGTGCCAGCAGCTCCTCTTGGACGGCCGAGGGGGAGACCCAGTACTTC.